These T cell receptor beta chains were read from a single sample in a study of T cell responses to AZD1222 COVID-19 vaccine. The assay was immunoSEQ multiplex PCR, and TCRdb's table has in-frame clones only and misses some. The table has some 100,000 clones, around nine tenths seen once. This sample comprised peripheral blood, obtained on day 0 of AZD1222 vaccination. These receptor sequences come from an adult in good health. The CDR3 runs from the conserved cysteine through the conserved F or W. The D gene is left open where the match is weak. Part of the rows lack a size; the others show once, few, many or a class for expanded clones.

J gene,D gene,V gene,CDR3 length,clone size,CDR3 DNA,CDR3 protein
TRBJ2-3,.,TRBV4-1,17,.,TGCGCCAGCAGCCAAGCCAATATGGGGCTTTACACAGATACGCAGTATTTT,CASSQANMGLYTDTQYF
TRBJ1-2,.,TRBV29-1,15,.,TGCAGCGTTGGAGCGGGTGAGAAAGGTTTCTATGGCTACACCTTC,CSVGAGEKGFYGYTF
TRBJ1-5,.,TRBV19,13,.,TGTGCCAGTAGCTTCGACGGTAATCAGCCCCAGCATTTT,CASSFDGNQPQHF
TRBJ2-1,TRBD1,TRBV4-1,14,.,TGCGCCAGCAGCCTACGGACAGGGAGCAATGAGCAGTTCTTC,CASSLRTGSNEQFF
TRBJ2-1,.,TRBV19,15,.,TGTGCCACCGAGAGCCGGGACACCCCTGCCGATGAGCAGTTCTTC,CATESRDTPADEQFF
TRBJ1-1,TRBD1,TRBV7-9,12,.,TGTGCCAGCAGCTACACAGGGGACGGAGCTTTCTTT,CASSYTGDGAFF
TRBJ2-2,.,TRBV7-2,16,few,TGTGCCAGCAGCTTAGCGCGCGGGGGCGGCACCGGGGAGCTGTTTTTT,CASSLARGGGTGELFF
TRBJ2-1,TRBD1,TRBV7-9,11,.,TGTGCCAGCAGCAGCCGGGACAGGTTTTTCTTC,CASSSRDRFFF
TRBJ2-6,.,TRBV5-1,15,.,TGCGCCAGCAGCCCTACAGACTCTGGGGCCAACGTCCTGACTTTC,CASSPTDSGANVLTF
TRBJ2-1,TRBD1,TRBV27,16,.,TGTGCCAGCAGCCCAACCCCGGGACAGGGTGGGGATGAGCAGTTCTTC,CASSPTPGQGGDEQFF
TRBJ1-6,.,TRBV6-5,16,.,TGTGCCAGCAGTTACTCATGGGAAGTCGGTAATTCACCCCTCCACTTT,CASSYSWEVGNSPLHF
TRBJ2-1,TRBD2,TRBV3-1/TRBV3-2,15,once,TGTGCCAGCAGCTGGGACTACCCACCGGGGGGTGAGCAGTTCTTC,CASSWDYPPGGEQFF
TRBJ1-2,.,TRBV18,12,.,TGTGCCAGCTCACCATCTGACTATGGCTACACCTTC,CASSPSDYGYTF
TRBJ2-3,TRBD1,TRBV24-1,16,.,TGTGCCACCAGTGAAACCGGGACAGGGGGCACAGATACGCAGTATTTT,CATSETGTGGTDTQYF
TRBJ1-3,.,TRBV2,16,.,TGTGCCAGCAGATGGAGTCCCGGGACAACTGGAAACACCATATATTTT,CASRWSPGTTGNTIYF
TRBJ2-1,TRBD1,TRBV5-8,14,.,TGTGCCAGCCTCCGGGACAGGGCGATGAATGAGCAGTTCTTC,CASLRDRAMNEQFF
TRBJ1-1,.,TRBV9,13,.,TGTGCCAGCAGCGTAGGGGGAGACACTGAAGCTTTCTTT,CASSVGGDTEAFF
TRBJ1-5,TRBD1,TRBV5-1,14,.,TGCGCCAGCAGCTTGGCAGGGGGCCATCAGCCCCAGCATTTT,CASSLAGGHQPQHF
TRBJ2-7,.,TRBV5-6,12,few,TGTGCCAGCAGCTTTTCAGGGGTCGAGCAGTACTTC,CASSFSGVEQYF
TRBJ1-1,.,TRBV10-3,14,.,TGTGCCATCAGGACGGACAGTGGCGACACTGAAGCTTTCTTT,CAIRTDSGDTEAFF
TRBJ2-5,.,TRBV12-3/TRBV12-4,13,.,TGTGCCAGCAGTCCCTACAGGGTGGAGACCCAGTACTTC,CASSPYRVETQYF
TRBJ2-7,TRBD2,TRBV13,12,once,TGTGCCAGCAGTTCCGGGACTAGGGCTCCGTACTTC,CASSSGTRAPYF
TRBJ2-5,.,TRBV12-5,16,.,TGTGCTAGTGGTTATGGGAGTTCAGCGGGCCAAGAGACCCAGTACTTC,CASGYGSSAGQETQYF
TRBJ1-1,.,TRBV7-9,13,.,TGTGCCAGCAGCTTAGGGAAGGACACTGAAGCTTTCTTT,CASSLGKDTEAFF
TRBJ1-2,TRBD1,TRBV5-1,13,.,TGCGCCAGCAGCCCGCGGGACAGGGATGGCTACACCTTC,CASSPRDRDGYTF
TRBJ2-7,.,TRBV11-2,15,.,TGTGCCAGCACCCCGGACGCAGGGTTGTCCTACGAGCAGTACTTC,CASTPDAGLSYEQYF
TRBJ2-1,.,TRBV9,13,.,TGTGCCAGCAGCGTAGATGTCACCGGAGTTGAGTTCTTC,CASSVDVTGVEFF
TRBJ1-1,.,TRBV7-9,14,.,TGTGCCAGCAGCTCTGAGGGGGGATTCACTGAAGCTTTCTTT,CASSSEGGFTEAFF
TRBJ2-7,.,TRBV2,18,.,TGTGCCAGCAGTGAAGCCCCCGTAGTCGGGGCGGGGAGCTACGAGCAGTACTTC,CASSEAPVVGAGSYEQYF
TRBJ2-2,.,TRBV7-6,14,.,TGTGCCAGCAGCTTAGAAAGCTACACCGGGGAGCTGTTTTTT,CASSLESYTGELFF
TRBJ2-2,TRBD1,TRBV10-3,17,.,TGTGCCATCAGGGGCGCAGGACAGGGGGGGTACACCGGGGAGCTGTTTTTT,CAIRGAGQGGYTGELFF
TRBJ2-7,.,TRBV3-1/TRBV3-2,14,.,TGTGCCAGCAGCCTCGGACCGGAAACCTACGAGCAGTACTTC,CASSLGPETYEQYF
TRBJ1-6,.,TRBV28,14,.,TGTGCCAGCAGTTCCCCCCCGGTACGGACCTTACTCCACTTT,CASSSPPVRTLLHF
TRBJ1-1,.,TRBV19,13,.,TGTGCCAGTAGTAAGGCAGTGAACACTGAAGCTTTCTTT,CASSKAVNTEAFF
TRBJ1-1,TRBD1,TRBV2,17,.,TGTGCCAGCAGTCTTGACAGGGGATGGTCGTTGAACACTGAAGCTTTCTTT,CASSLDRGWSLNTEAFF
TRBJ2-7,TRBD1,TRBV5-1,17,.,TGCGCCAGCAGCTTCGGACAGGGACGGATTGATGAGGACGAGCAGTACTTC,CASSFGQGRIDEDEQYF
TRBJ2-7,.,TRBV7-8,13,.,TGTGCCAGCAGAGGGGCCAACTCCTACGAGCAGTACTTC,CASRGANSYEQYF
TRBJ1-5,.,TRBV28,14,.,TGTGCCAGCAGTTTAAAGCCGGGGTATCAGCCCCAGCATTTT,CASSLKPGYQPQHF
TRBJ1-4,TRBD1,TRBV3-1/TRBV3-2,17,.,TGTGCCAGCAGCAAGGGGGCAGGGATTACCACTAATGAAAAACTGTTTTTT,CASSKGAGITTNEKLFF
TRBJ1-1,.,TRBV29-1,12,.,TGCAGCGCGGGAGGGAGAGACACTGAAGCTTTCTTT,CSAGGRDTEAFF
TRBJ2-7,TRBD1,TRBV6-6,13,.,TGTGCCAGCAGCCGCGGACAGGGGTCCGAGCAGTACTTC,CASSRGQGSEQYF
TRBJ1-1,.,TRBV5-4,12,.,TGTGCCAGCAGCCCGGTGGGAACTGAAGCTTTCTTT,CASSPVGTEAFF
TRBJ1-2,.,TRBV11-2,16,once,TGTGCCAGCAGCCCACCCGGGATCTTTACTAACTATGGCTACACCTTC,CASSPPGIFTNYGYTF
TRBJ2-2,.,TRBV4-1,15,.,TGCGCCAGCAGCCAAGTGCAAAGGAACACCGGGGAGCTGTTTTTT,CASSQVQRNTGELFF
TRBJ1-6,TRBD1,TRBV27,17,.,TGTGCCAGCAGTTTATTTCCTCCCGGGACAGGGAATTCACCCCTCCACTTT,CASSLFPPGTGNSPLHF
TRBJ1-1,.,TRBV7-9,12,.,TGTGCCAGCCGGCAGGGTAACACTGAAGCTTTCTTT,CASRQGNTEAFF
TRBJ1-5,.,TRBV24-1,13,.,TGTGCCACCAGTGATTCCCTAACTATGACCCAGCATTTT,CATSDSLTMTQHF
TRBJ1-2,.,TRBV1,17,.,TGCACCAGCAGCCAAGACCAACCGGGACCTTCACAACCCGGCTACACCTTC,CTSSQDQPGPSQPGYTF
TRBJ1-1,.,TRBV2,14,.,TGTGCCAGCAGTGCCGGGAGAAGGGACACTGAAGCTTTCTTT,CASSAGRRDTEAFF
TRBJ2-3,TRBD1,TRBV24-1,15,.,TGTGCCACCAGTGATCTACGACAGGGAGCAGATACGCAGTATTTT,CATSDLRQGADTQYF
TRBJ1-1,TRBD1,TRBV5-1,14,.,TGCGCCAGCAGCTGGGACAGCCTGAACACTGAAGCTTTCTTT,CASSWDSLNTEAFF
TRBJ2-2,.,TRBV19,14,.,TGTGCCAGTAGTATTAGGGGAGACACCGGGGAGCTGTTTTTT,CASSIRGDTGELFF
TRBJ1-4,.,TRBV28,13,.,TGTGCCAGCTGTAACTTGGGCAGTGGGAAACTGTTTTTT,CASCNLGSGKLFF
TRBJ1-2,.,TRBV5-4,14,.,TGTGCCAGCAGCTTGGGTCAGGGGACCTATGGCTACACCTTC,CASSLGQGTYGYTF
TRBJ2-7,.,TRBV2,16,.,TGTGCCAGCATCGGTCAACTCGAAAGGGTGTCGCGAGAGCAGTACTTC,CASIGQLERVSREQYF
TRBJ1-2,TRBD1,TRBV27,14,.,TGTGCCAGCAGTTTTGACAGGGAGGCGGTTGGGGCCACCTTC,CASSFDREAVGATF
TRBJ1-1,.,TRBV5-4,12,.,TGTGCCAGCAGCTCCCTTTTCACTGAAGCTTTCTTT,CASSSLFTEAFF